A selection of T cell receptor beta chains follows, all from one sample in a study of early T cells in non-severe SARS-CoV-2 infection. One entry per CDR3 protein, called by TCRdb with MiXCR from the 5' RACE reads. The table shows 45,000 to 50,000 distinct CDR3 sequences, with about 6.3% occurring only once. Here the sequenced sample was whole blood, taken at baseline. Receptor source: an adult who was a healthcare worker with PCR-confirmed SARS-CoV-2 infection or an uninfected control (not recorded which). Each CDR3 is given with its conserved first and last residue. The D gene is left open where the match is weak. The size of a clone is reported for some rows only, either as once, few or many, or as a class for expanded clones.

d_call	clone_size	v_call	j_call	cdr3_length	cdr3_nt	cdr3_aa
.	many	TRBV5-4	TRBJ2-1	15	TGTGCCAGCAGCTTCCCAGGAGGGGACTACAATGAGCAGTTCTTC	CASSFPGGDYNEQFF
TRBD2	many	TRBV20-1	TRBJ2-1	14	TGCAGTGCTAGAGACAGCGGGGCTTACAATGAGCAGTTCTTC	CSARDSGAYNEQFF
.	many	TRBV9	TRBJ2-7	15	TGTGCCAGCAGCGTAGGGCCGGGACCCTCCTACGAGCAGTACTTC	CASSVGPGPSYEQYF
.	many	TRBV7-3	TRBJ2-5	15	TGTGCCAGCAGCTTAACCGGGCGCTTGGGAGAGACCCAGTACTTC	CASSLTGRLGETQYF
.	many	TRBV5-3	TRBJ2-5	12	TGTGCCAGAATGTCGGGCGATAAGACCCAGTACTTC	CARMSGDKTQYF
TRBD1	.	TRBV5-1	TRBJ1-1	14	TGCGCCAGCAGCCTGAGGGGGCGACACACTGAAGCTTTCTTT	CASSLRGRHTEAFF
.	many	TRBV5-1	TRBJ2-7	18	TGCGCCAGCACTACACCCTCCCCGGGGTACAGGAAGACCTACGAGCAGTACTTC	CASTTPSPGYRKTYEQYF
.	.	TRBV9	TRBJ2-2	14	TGTGCCAGCAGCGTAGAAGGTTTTGGCGGGGAGCTGTTTTTT	CASSVEGFGGELFF
.	many	TRBV7-6	TRBJ2-7	13	TGTGCCAGCAGCTCACAGCAGGGTGCCGAGCAGTACTTC	CASSSQQGAEQYF
.	many	TRBV20-1	TRBJ2-7	14	TGCAGTGCTAGAGTGACGGGCGCGGGGTACGAGCAGTACTTC	CSARVTGAGYEQYF
.	.	TRBV19	TRBJ1-4	12	TGTGCCAGTAGTAAATTGGGAAACCCGACGTTTTTT	CASSKLGNPTFF
TRBD1	many	TRBV20-1	TRBJ1-2	13	TGCAGTGCTAGTCAGGGGGGGGCCTATGGCTACACCTTC	CSASQGGAYGYTF
.	many	TRBV19	TRBJ2-1	16	TGTGCCAGTAGTGTCTTCAGGGCTGTCATTGGTAATGAGCAGTTCTTC	CASSVFRAVIGNEQFF
TRBD2	few	TRBV5-4	TRBJ2-1	18	TGTGCCAGCAGCTTAGTCCTTTATTCCCTAGCGGGGGAGGGTGAGCAGTTCTTC	CASSLVLYSLAGEGEQFF
.	many	TRBV2	TRBJ2-3	14	TGTGCCAGCAGTGCCCTCCGGGGCCAGGATACGCAGTATTTT	CASSALRGQDTQYF
TRBD2	many	TRBV20-1	TRBJ2-1	14	TGCAGTGCTAGACTAGCGGGGCCGAACAATGAGCAGTTCTTC	CSARLAGPNNEQFF
TRBD1	many	TRBV11-3	TRBJ2-1	15	TGTGCCAGCAGCAAGGACAGGGGGCCGTACAATGAGCAGTTCTTC	CASSKDRGPYNEQFF
.	many	TRBV11-2	TRBJ2-1	14	TGTGCCAGCAGCGTTAACGGTGAGTACAATGAGCAGTTCTTC	CASSVNGEYNEQFF
.	many	TRBV7-8	TRBJ1-5	14	TGTGCCAGCAGCTTAGCCTTGCGAAGCCAGCCCCAGCATTTT	CASSLALRSQPQHF
.	many	TRBV4-3	TRBJ2-2	15	TGCGCCAGCAGCCAACGGGTTTCGAACACCGGGGAGCTGTTTTTT	CASSQRVSNTGELFF
.	few	TRBV10-3	TRBJ2-7	15	TGTGCCATCAGTGAGTCGGGGCGGGGGCACTACGAGCAGTACTTC	CAISESGRGHYEQYF
.	many	TRBV11-2	TRBJ2-3	15	TGTGCCAGCAGCTTAGGACAGGATAGCACAGATACGCAGTATTTT	CASSLGQDSTDTQYF
.	few	TRBV5-1	TRBJ2-3	13	TGCGCCAGCACCTTAACAGGGACGGATACGCAGTATTTT	CASTLTGTDTQYF
.	.	TRBV5-1	TRBJ2-7	14	TGCGCCAGCAGCTTTACAGGGTTGTCCTACGAGCAGTACTTC	CASSFTGLSYEQYF
TRBD1	many	TRBV7-2	TRBJ2-2	18	TGTGCCAGCAGCTTAGCGGGTGGGGCAGGGGGCTTCACCGGGGAGCTGTTTTTT	CASSLAGGAGGFTGELFF
.	.	TRBV2	TRBJ2-5	14	TGTGCCGACGGACGGCGGGACGGGGAAGAGACCCAGTACTTC	CADGRRDGEETQYF
.	.	TRBV28	TRBJ2-7	14	TGTGCCAGCAGTTTAACGACCCTCATCTACGAGCAGTACTTC	CASSLTTLIYEQYF
.	few	TRBV6-5	TRBJ1-1	14	TGTGCCAGCAGTTACTCGCGTCAAAACACTGAAGCTTTCTTT	CASSYSRQNTEAFF
.	few	TRBV12-3/TRBV12-4	TRBJ1-1	13	TGTGCCAGCAGCCTCGTAGTCGAGTCTGAAGCTTTCTTT	CASSLVVESEAFF
TRBD1	many	TRBV11-2	TRBJ2-6	18	TGTGCCAGCAGTTCCCTGGGACAGGGGGCCGGTGGGGCCAACGTCCTGACTTTC	CASSSLGQGAGGANVLTF
.	many	TRBV11-2	TRBJ2-7	12	TGTGCCAGCAGCTTCCGTCCCTACGAGCAGTACTTC	CASSFRPYEQYF
.	many	TRBV4-3	TRBJ1-1	16	TGCGCCAGCAGCCAAGATAGGCCAGGCTCGAACACTGAAGCTTTCTTT	CASSQDRPGSNTEAFF
.	many	TRBV20-1	TRBJ1-5	13	TGCAGTGCTAGTATCACAGACAATCAGCCCCAGCATTTT	CSASITDNQPQHF
.	many	TRBV28	TRBJ1-5	14	TGTGCCAGCACTCAACATCTAACAGGGATGGGAGAGCATTTT	CASTQHLTGMGEHF
.	.	TRBV7-9	TRBJ2-7	13	TGTGCCAGCAGCTTCGGGCAGATGCACGAGCAGTACTTC	CASSFGQMHEQYF
.	many	TRBV11-2	TRBJ2-5	18	TGTGCCAGCGGCTTACAGGGTGGGGTTTCCGGGCACCAAGAGACCCAGTACTTC	CASGLQGGVSGHQETQYF
.	many	TRBV27	TRBJ2-4	14	TGTGCCAGCAGTGTAATGGGAGCCAAAAACATTCAGTACTTC	CASSVMGAKNIQYF
TRBD2	few	TRBV3-1	TRBJ2-7	16	TGTGCCAGCAGCCAACAAACCCAGCGGGGGGGCTACGAGCAGTACTTC	CASSQQTQRGGYEQYF
.	many	TRBV5-1	TRBJ1-1	14	TGCGCCAGCAGCTTTGACAGGAGTGCCGGTGAAGCTTTCTTT	CASSFDRSAGEAFF
TRBD2	few	TRBV9	TRBJ2-3	16	TGTGCCAGCAGCTCCTCAGGAGCGGGGTACACAGATACGCAGTATTTT	CASSSSGAGYTDTQYF
TRBD2	.	TRBV7-2	TRBJ2-3	14	TGTGCCAGCAGCAGAGTGGGGGGGAGTGATACGCAGTATTTT	CASSRVGGSDTQYF
.	.	TRBV11-2	TRBJ2-3	12	TGTGCCAGCAGTTTAGCGACCTATACGCAGTATTTT	CASSLATYTQYF
.	many	TRBV12-5	TRBJ2-3	15	TGTGCTAGTGGTTTGATTTTTGAGGGCGCAGATACGCAGTATTTT	CASGLIFEGADTQYF
TRBD1	many	TRBV7-2	TRBJ1-3	16	TGTGCCAGCAGCTTAGGGGGGACAGGCCGTGGAAACACCATATATTTT	CASSLGGTGRGNTIYF
TRBD1	many	TRBV12-3/TRBV12-4	TRBJ1-5	16	TGTGCCAGCAGCACGTTCCTGGGACAGATCAATCAGCCCCAGCATTTT	CASSTFLGQINQPQHF
TRBD2	many	TRBV11-2	TRBJ2-3	15	TGTGCCAGCAGCCCCGCCTCGGGGGGGCCAGATACGCAGTATTTT	CASSPASGGPDTQYF
TRBD1	.	TRBV29-1	TRBJ2-7	14	TGCAGCGTACGCCCTGCCGACAGGGAGTACGAGCAGTACTTC	CSVRPADREYEQYF